This T cell receptor beta chain was captured in a study of cytomegalovirus exposure and HLA in healthy donors. Study-wide context: Roughly four fifths of a few hundred genotyped donors fell in the Caucasian-associated ancestry cluster.

As concerns this clone: Its specificity is unknown.

Study observations and caveats: Association of a missense DCLRE1C variant with TCR beta V- and J-gene trimming was reported in a later analysis.

The PCR was carried out with 60 Vbeta primers and 13 Jbeta primers. Clones were sequenced by immunoSEQ multiplex PCR, and TCRdb holds only the in-frame ones, with some missing. Of approximately 120,000 clones in the sample, 78% were seen once. V shed 1 base and J 4 bases; nucleotides not matched to a gene: 8. The germline V gene has CDR1 SGHVS and CDR2 FNYEAQ. This CDR3 comprises 17 residues. This rearrangement joins TRBV7-6 to TRBJ2-3; 10 positions match TRBD2. Sequencing used PBMCs. The sequence came from a middle-aged woman in good health and CMV-seronegative. CDR3 bases: TGTGCCAGCAGCTTAGGGCTAGCGGGAGCCAGCGCAGATACGCAGTATTTT. It specifies CASSLGLAGASADTQYF.